This TCR beta chain comes out of a study of cytomegalovirus exposure and HLA in healthy donors. Study at large: The roughly 120 validation repertoires were reported in a later analysis to have been generated on the same platform as the roughly 680 first-cohort repertoires.

Unmatched junction bases numbered 16, after V lost 3 bases and J lost 2 bases. The CDR3 is 19 amino acids. Per the germline V gene, CDR1 is MDHEN and CDR2 is SYDVKM. For this clone: Antigen: not known.

Assay used: immunoSEQ multiplex PCR; TCRdb lists only in-frame clones, some missing. The sample has tens of thousands of clones, around 96% seen once. Study results and caveats: One later analysis, an examination of the 120 or so validation repertoires, found that first-cohort TCR clusters tended to co-occur in them. Overall, approximately 150 TCR beta chains were annotated as cytomegalovirus-associated. Three chains tied to CMV proved CMV antigen-specific in vitro.

The TCR originated in a man aged 18-30 years in good health and CMV-seropositive. The rearrangement uses TRBV28 and TRBJ2-7; 10 bases are shared with TRBD1. Sequencing was done on a sample of PBMCs. This CDR3 reads CASSFAISGDRGWTYEQYF. DNA of the CDR3: TGTGCCAGCAGTTTTGCCATCTCTGGGGACAGGGGTTGGACCTACGAGCAGTACTTC.